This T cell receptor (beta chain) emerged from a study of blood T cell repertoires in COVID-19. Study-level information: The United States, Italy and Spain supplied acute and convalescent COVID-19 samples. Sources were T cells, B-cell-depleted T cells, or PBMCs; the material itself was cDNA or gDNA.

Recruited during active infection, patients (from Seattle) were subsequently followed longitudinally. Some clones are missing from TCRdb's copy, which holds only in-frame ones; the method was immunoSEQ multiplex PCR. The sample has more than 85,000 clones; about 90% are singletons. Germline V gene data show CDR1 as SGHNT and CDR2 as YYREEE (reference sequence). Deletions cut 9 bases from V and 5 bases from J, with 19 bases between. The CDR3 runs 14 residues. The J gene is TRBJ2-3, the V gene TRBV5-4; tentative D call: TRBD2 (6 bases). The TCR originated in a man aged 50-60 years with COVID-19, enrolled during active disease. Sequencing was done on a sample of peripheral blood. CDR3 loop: CATRGGGDKDTQYF. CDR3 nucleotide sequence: TGTGCCACCCGGGGAGGCGGGGATAAAGATACGCAGTATTTT.